One TCR beta chain is described in this entry. What it binds is not known. A process of 5'RACE template switching, which added a universal primer site and UMIs, was used to make TCR cDNA. Via MiXCR, TCRdb re-called the 5' RACE reads, giving one row per CDR3 protein. The sample shows just under 600,000 distinct CDR3 sequences, roughly 13% of them seen only once. Germline V gene lookup returns CDR1 LGHDT and CDR2 YNNKEL (reference sequence). This CDR3 is built from 13 residues. Trimming stripped 3 bases from V and 5 bases from J, with 11 bases between. The sample belongs to a study of T cells after yellow fever vaccination. Study overall: Those fractions that held only low numbers of cells were prepared using the SMART-Seq v4 Ultra Low Input RNA kit.

Whole-study findings and limits: Boosting was followed by the reappearance of most primary-vaccination clones (just under 97% CD4, 88% CD8). Although most clonotypes did not, a small share appeared in both CD4 and CD8 compartments.

The sequenced sample was PBMCs, obtained on the day of the yellow fever booster vaccination. The chain carries TRBV3-1 and TRBJ2-7, with D possibly being TRBD1 or TRBD2 (5 bases each). The sequence was collected from a man aged 25 to 40 who received the YFV17D yellow fever vaccine. The CDR3 loop reads CASSHGGLDEQYF. The CDR3 DNA reads as TGTGCCAGCAGCCATGGGGGTCTCGACGAGCAGTACTTC.